The 21 T cell receptor beta chains given below trace back to one sample, sequenced in a study of blood T cell repertoires in COVID-19. Generated by immunoSEQ multiplex PCR, the TCRdb table keeps only in-frame clones and is missing some. Among roughly 140,000 clones listed, around 86% were seen once. The material sequenced was peripheral blood. These receptors all stem from a human donor in a cohort sampled during active COVID-19.

V and J are TRBV28 and TRBJ2-2; the match to TRBD2 covers 9 bases. Germline CDR1 MDHEN, CDR2 SYDVKM. The V segment lost 6 bases and the J segment 5 bases; nucleotides outside the gene matches: 4. The CDR3 loop spans 14 amino acids. Here the CDR3 DNA reads TGTGCCAGCAGCGTAGCGGGAGTGACCGGGGAGCTGTTTTTT. It encodes CASSVAGVTGELFF.

This clone occurred once. The chain is built from TRBV6-8 and TRBJ2-2, with 8 positions matching TRBD1. Germline CDR1 and CDR2: MNHGY and SAAAGT. Trimming removed 2 bases from V and 1 base from J; junction bases left unmatched: 3. The length of the CDR3 is 16 residues. The CDR3 nucleotides are TGTGCCAGCAGTTACCGCGACAGGGGGAACACCGGGGAGCTGTTTTTT. Amino acid sequence: CASSYRDRGNTGELFF.

Comment on this clone: The junction differs from germline at one of its ends, possibly a read error. The J gene is TRBJ2-5, the V gene TRBV15; 7 bases are a match to TRBD1. This CDR3 has 15 amino acids. Germline CDR1 reads LNHNV; CDR2 reads YYDKDF (reference sequence). CDR3 residues: CATSGEGTAEETQYF. CDR3 sequence (DNA): TGTGCCACCAGCGGAGAGGGGACAGCTGAAGAGACCCAGTACTTC.

V and J are TRBV7-9 and TRBJ2-6, with D maybe TRBD1 (5 bases). V dropped 1 base and J dropped 0 bases, with 13 bases sitting between them. The V gene's germline CDR1 is SEHNR and CDR2 FQNEAQ (reference sequence). The CDR3 is 18 amino acids. The CDR3 DNA reads as TGTGCCAGCAGCTTAGGGCAGGGCCTCCGCTCTGGGGCCAACGTCCTGACTTTC. It yields the protein CASSLGQGLRSGANVLTF.

V and J are TRBV6-2 or TRBV6-3 and TRBJ2-2, with 11 bases aligning to TRBD2. Germline CDR1 MNHEY, CDR2 SVGEGT. Unmatched junction bases numbered 7, after V lost 2 bases and J lost 5 bases. The CDR3 runs to 17 residues. CDR3 in DNA: TGTGCCAGCAGTTACGCCCCCCTAGCGGGAGGTACCGGGGAGCTGTTTTTT. Encoded protein: CASSYAPLAGGTGELFF.

The rearrangement links TRBV2 to TRBJ1-4, with a tentative D call TRBD1 (6 bases). The germline gives CDR1 SNHLY, CDR2 FYNNEI. The length of the CDR3 is 13 residues. V gave up 4 bases and J gave up 8 bases, with 11 bases separating them. CDR3 sequence: CASSVLQGEKLFF. The CDR3 nucleotides are TGTGCCAGCAGTGTACTTCAGGGGGAAAAACTGTTTTTT.

The V gene is TRBV19, the J gene TRBJ2-5; D perhaps matches TRBD1 (6 bases). Trimming shortened V by 3 bases and J by 6 bases, and 11 bases separated the two germline ends. The CDR3 extends over 13 amino acids. CDR1 LNHDA and CDR2 SQIVND come from the germline V gene (reference sequence). The CDR3 coding sequence is TGTGCCAGTAGTATGGCAGGGGTCAAGACCCAGTACTTC. Amino acids: CASSMAGVKTQYF.

This chain links TRBV6-2 or TRBV6-3 with TRBJ2-5; maybe TRBD2 (5 bases). The CDR3 runs 14 residues. Germline V CDR1 and CDR2: MNHEY, SVGEGT. The V end lost 2 bases, the J end lost 7 bases, and 14 bases lay between the germline ends. The CDR3 DNA sequence: TGTGCCAGCAGTTACATGACCACCGAGGGGACCCAGTACTTC. Its translation: CASSYMTTEGTQYF.

The chain joins TRBV7-2 to TRBJ2-1; weak D call: TRBD2 (6 bases). The germline V gene has CDR1 SGHTA and CDR2 FQGNSA. The CDR3 has 16 residues. V was trimmed by 5 bases and J by 0 bases, leaving 14 bases between them. CDR3 in amino acids: CASSSISGASYNEQFF. As DNA, the CDR3 is TGTGCCAGCAGCAGTATTAGCGGAGCCTCCTACAATGAGCAGTTCTTC.

The rearrangement links TRBV5-1 to TRBJ2-1; 9 bases agree with TRBD1. Germline CDR1 and CDR2: SGHRS and YFSETQ. CDR3 size: 15 residues. Trimming took 3 bases from V and 6 from J; bases not matched to a gene: 7. CDR3 bases: TGCGCCAGCAGCTCCGGGACAGGGCTAGTCAATGAGCAGTTCTTC. Residues: CASSSGTGLVNEQFF. The whole variable domain, filled in from reference TRBV5-1 and TRBJ2-1, reads KAGVTQTPRYLIKTRGQQVTLSCSPISGHRSVSWYQQTPGQGLQFLFEYFSETQRNKGNFPGRFSGRQFSNSRSEMNVSTLELGDSALYLCASSSGTGLVNEQFFGPGTRLTVL.

This clone was seen a single time. The chain joins TRBV19 to TRBJ1-3, with 9 bases that match TRBD1. CDR3 size: 15 residues. The V gene end was trimmed by 5 bases and the J gene end by 3 bases; junction bases not matched to a gene: 5. CDR1 and CDR2 (germline): LNHDA, SQIVND (reference sequence). DNA of the CDR3: TGTGCCAGTAGTTCACAGGGGGCATATGGAAACACCATATATTTT. Its translation: CASSSQGAYGNTIYF. Full variable domain (outside the CDR3, taken from reference TRBV19 and TRBJ1-3): DGGITQSPKYLFRKEGQNVTLSCEQNLNHDAMYWYRQDPGQGLRLIYYSQIVNDFQKGDIAEGYSVSREKKESFPLTVTSAQKNPTAFYLCASSSQGAYGNTIYFGEGSWLTVV.

The chain has TRBV4-1 and TRBJ1-5; D unresolved. This CDR3 is built from 14 residues. Germline CDR1 reads MGHRA; CDR2 reads YSYEKL. Trimming shortened V by 0 bases and J by 5 bases, and 8 bases separated the two germline ends. CDR3 nucleotide sequence: TGCGCCAGCAGCCAAGATTCGGGAGATCAGCCCCAGCATTTT. It codes for CASSQDSGDQPQHF.

The chain links TRBV4-3 to TRBJ2-6; D possibly corresponds to TRBD2 (5 bases). V lost 1 base to trimming and J lost 0 bases, with 13 bases between them. The CDR3 length is 18 residues. Germline CDR1 LGHNA, CDR2 YSLEER. CDR3 DNA: TGCGCCAGCAGCCAAGGGACCTATGGGAGCTCTGGGGCCAACGTCCTGACTTTC. Translated: CASSQGTYGSSGANVLTF.

The chain uses TRBV4-3 and TRBJ2-5; 8 bases fit TRBD2. The V gene's germline CDR1 is LGHNA and CDR2 YSLEER. The CDR3 totals 16 residues. V shed 1 base, J shed 0 bases, and the junction held 4 bases outside the gene matches. The CDR3 here is CASSQGAGGYQETQYF. Here the CDR3 DNA reads TGCGCCAGCAGCCAAGGGGCGGGAGGCTACCAAGAGACCCAGTACTTC.

The chain employs TRBV7-2 and TRBJ1-1; TRBD1 matches 8 bases. This CDR3 comprises 17 residues. Germline CDR1 and CDR2: SGHTA and FQGNSA. V gave up 6 bases and J gave up 5 bases; unmatched junction bases: 17. CDR3 nucleotides: TGTGCCAGCAGGCCCAGGGGGCGCGATGGGCTGAGTACTGAAGCTTTCTTT. As protein: CASRPRGRDGLSTEAFF.

This chain joins TRBV9 and TRBJ2-7; TRBD2 matches at 8 bases. V lost 5 bases, J lost 6 bases, and 10 bases stayed unmatched. From germline, CDR1 is SGDLS and CDR2 YYNGEE. The CDR3 length is 14 residues. This chain's CDR3 is CASRSSGGSPEQYF. As DNA, the CDR3 is TGTGCCAGCAGGTCATCGGGAGGGTCCCCCGAGCAGTACTTC.

Note on this clone: The same CDR3 arises from other DNA sequences in this sample as well. The rearrangement links TRBV15 to TRBJ2-5, with 9 bases lining up with TRBD1. Unmatched junction bases numbered 2, after V lost 5 bases and J lost 4 bases. Germline V CDR1 and CDR2: LNHNV, YYDKDF (reference sequence). The CDR3 has 13 amino acids. In DNA form, the CDR3 reads TGTGCCACCAGCCGGGACAGGGTAGAGACCCAGTACTTC. It translates to CATSRDRVETQYF.

This clone was seen once. This chain links TRBV27 with TRBJ2-7; a weak D match, TRBD1 (5 bases). V lost 4 bases and J lost 2, with 15 bases in between. The CDR3 is made up of 15 amino acids. Per the germline V gene, CDR1 is MNHEY and CDR2 is SMNVEV (reference sequence). CDR3 sequence (DNA): TGTGCCAGCAGTTCTATAGGGGTCGCCACCTACGAGCAGTACTTC. It specifies CASSSIGVATYEQYF.

V gene TRBV9 combines with J gene TRBJ2-3, with 14 bases fitting TRBD2. The CDR3 is 16 residues long. The V gene's germline CDR1 is SGDLS and CDR2 YYNGEE. Trimming at V came to 3 bases and at J to 5 bases, leaving 5 bases not matched to a gene. The CDR3 loop reads CASSETGTSGRDTQYF. In DNA, the CDR3 is TGTGCCAGCAGCGAAACCGGGACTAGCGGGAGAGATACGCAGTATTTT.

The CDR3 DNA is TGTGCCAGTAGTATAGGGTTCGGGACTAGCGGGAGCTACGAGCAGTACTTC. Translating it yields CASSIGFGTSGSYEQYF. J is TRBJ2-7 and V is TRBV19; 14 bases align to TRBD2. From germline, CDR1 is LNHDA and CDR2 SQIVND (reference sequence). The CDR3 runs to 17 residues. V lost 1 base, J lost 3 bases, and 5 bases stayed unmatched.

This clone appeared a single time. The chain is built from TRBV5-6 and TRBJ2-5; no reliable D call. The V gene lost 1 base and the J gene lost 4 bases, with 8 bases spanning the gap. CDR3 length equals 13 residues. CDR1 and CDR2 from the germline V gene are SGHDT and YYEEEE. This CDR3 is CASSLTRSETQYF. The CDR3 region has the DNA TGTGCCAGCAGCTTGACCCGGTCAGAGACCCAGTACTTC.